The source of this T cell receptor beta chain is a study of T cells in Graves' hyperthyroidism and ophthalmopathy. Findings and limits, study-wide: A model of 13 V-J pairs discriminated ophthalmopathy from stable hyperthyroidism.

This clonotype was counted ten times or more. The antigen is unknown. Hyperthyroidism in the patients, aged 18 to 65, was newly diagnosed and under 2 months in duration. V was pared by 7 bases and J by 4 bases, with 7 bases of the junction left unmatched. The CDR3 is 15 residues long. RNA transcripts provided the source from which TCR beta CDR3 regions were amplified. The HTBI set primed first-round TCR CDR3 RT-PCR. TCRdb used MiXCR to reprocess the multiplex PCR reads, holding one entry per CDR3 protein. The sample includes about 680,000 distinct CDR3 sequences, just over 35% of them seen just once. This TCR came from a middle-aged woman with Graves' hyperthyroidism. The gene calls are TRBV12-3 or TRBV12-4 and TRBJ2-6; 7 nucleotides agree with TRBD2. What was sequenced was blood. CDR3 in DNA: TGTGCCAGCACGGCGGGGGAGTCAGGGGCCAACGTCCTGACTTTC. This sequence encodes CASTAGESGANVLTF.